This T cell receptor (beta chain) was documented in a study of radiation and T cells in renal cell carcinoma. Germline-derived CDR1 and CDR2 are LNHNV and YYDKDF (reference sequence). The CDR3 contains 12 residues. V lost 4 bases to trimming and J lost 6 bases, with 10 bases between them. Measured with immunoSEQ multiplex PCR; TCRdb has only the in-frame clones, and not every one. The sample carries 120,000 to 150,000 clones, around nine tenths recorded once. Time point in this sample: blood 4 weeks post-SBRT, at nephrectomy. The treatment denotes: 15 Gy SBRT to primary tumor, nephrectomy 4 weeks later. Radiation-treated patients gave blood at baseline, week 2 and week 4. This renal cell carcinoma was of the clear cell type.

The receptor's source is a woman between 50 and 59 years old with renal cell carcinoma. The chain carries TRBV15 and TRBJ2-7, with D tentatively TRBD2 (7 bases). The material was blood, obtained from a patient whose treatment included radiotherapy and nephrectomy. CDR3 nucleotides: TGTGCCACCAGCAACGGGGGGCCCGAGCAGTACTTC. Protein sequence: CATSNGGPEQYF.